Sequencing of this TCR beta chain was carried out in a study of cytomegalovirus exposure and HLA in healthy donors. Study information: A later analysis reported the same platform for the 110 or so validation repertoires and the 666 first-cohort repertoires.

Germline lookup yields CDR1 MRHNA and CDR2 SNTAGT. The ends lost 2 bases at V and 3 bases at J; junction bases unmatched: 9. This CDR3 has 16 amino acids. Comments on this clone: Its antigen remains unidentified.

Whole-study findings and limits: Under in vitro conditions, a few CMV-associated chains were confirmed as specific for CMV antigens. Many donors carried some public TCRs, although rarity characterized most TCR sequences.

Profiled with immunoSEQ multiplex PCR; TCRdb holds only in-frame clones, not every one. Of 100,000 to 150,000 clones listed, approximately 89% are singletons. This chain uses TRBV6-4 with TRBJ2-7, with 8 positions matching TRBD1. The source of this sequence is a man aged 18 to 29 in good health and CMV-seronegative. The sample comprised PBMCs. CDR3 nucleotides: TGTGCCAGCAGTGACCTAAGACAGGGGTCATTCTACGAGCAGTACTTC. Its protein product is CASSDLRQGSFYEQYF.